This entry concerns a single T cell receptor (beta chain). The data originate from a study of blood T cell repertoires in COVID-19. Study context: The United States, Italy and Spain supplied acute and convalescent COVID-19 samples. Nucleic acid was either cDNA or gDNA, and it came from T cells, B-cell-depleted T cells, or PBMCs.

In the original processing: Using reference gene primer amplification, nucleated cell counts were estimated. Profiling relied on immunoSEQ multiplex PCR, and the TCRdb table lists in-frame clones only, not all of them. That table furnishes V, J and clone size, whereas the DNA furnished D and trimming. The profile shows 250,000 to 300,000 clones, 89% of them singletons. This TCR was sampled from a woman in her thirties or forties who had recovered from COVID-19. Specimen: peripheral blood.

This chain's CDR3 is CASSTSSGQIYEQYF. DNA of the CDR3: TGTGCCAGCAGCACTTCCTCGGGACAAATCTACGAGCAGTACTTC. The chain recombines TRBV5-4 with TRBJ2-7, with D tentatively TRBD1 (6 bases). The CDR3 runs 15 residues. V dropped 4 bases and J dropped 3 bases, with 17 bases sitting between them. The germline V gene encodes CDR1 SGHNT and CDR2 YYREEE (reference sequence).